This section outlines one TCR beta chain sequence together with its context. Its cognate antigen is unknown. The sample is drawn from a study of shared clonotypes between healthy human individuals. Background on the study: Each donor had three CD4 naive, three CD4 memory, two CD8 naive and one CD8 memory plate.

Profiled with immunoSEQ multiplex PCR; TCRdb holds only in-frame clones, not every one. Here the sample spans approximately 2.1 million clones, approximately 93% being singletons. Study-wide points: Among donors, clonotype sharing was expected to be affected by sequencing depth. Inspection by rarefaction showed sorted-subset sequencing to be incomplete despite large depth.

CDR3 length: 12 residues. V was cut by 3 bases and J by 9 bases, with 9 bases left in between. Germline-derived CDR1 and CDR2 are SGHNT and YYREEE (reference sequence). The receptor comes from a man aged 18 to 30 in good health. Some clones in this sample may be carry-over from other donors' samples. Sequenced input: naive CD4+ T cells from PBMCs. Specified subset: CD45RA+ positively selected. V usage is TRBV5-4 and J usage is TRBJ2-2; D could derive from TRBD1 or TRBD2 (5 bases each). This CDR3 is CASSWDARELFF. The CDR3 DNA follows: TGTGCCAGCAGCTGGGACGCCCGGGAGCTGTTTTTT.